Given below is one TCR beta chain in context. Antigen: not known. Trimming shortened V by 6 bases and J by 2 bases, and 14 bases separated the two germline ends. The CDR3 consists of 14 residues. In germline, CDR1 is SGHTS, CDR2 YDEGEE. The data were obtained in a study of CD4+ T cells in melanoma. Study-wide points: Reportedly, melanoma neoantigen-specific CD4+ T cells showed varied differentiation states.

Clones were read by immunoSEQ multiplex PCR, and TCRdb kept only the in-frame ones, dropping some. Counted here are 20,000 or so clones, over 75% occurring once; the ten biggest clones make up 5.4%. The receptor was derived from a human donor with melanoma. The sample was cells from a culture (not recorded whether cultured in vitro). This chain connects TRBV5-8 to TRBJ2-5; either TRBD1 or TRBD2 may fit D (5 bases each). The CDR3 spells CASIKSWGQETQYF. The CDR3 DNA reads TGTGCCAGCATTAAGTCCTGGGGGCAAGAGACCCAGTACTTC.